A single sample gave rise to the 21 T cell receptor beta chains below, sequenced in a study of post-analysis software for immune sequencing data. Points from the study as a whole: Controls showed lower frequencies than patients for roughly 5 TRBV segments, and TRBV5-6, TRBV5-1 and TRBV20-1 were among these.

Unique molecular identifiers featured in each of the TCR beta cDNA libraries. Each CDR3 protein gets one entry after TCRdb re-called the PCR reads with MiXCR. This repertoire shows around 190,000 distinct CDR3 sequences, roughly 28% found once; its top ten account for 3% to 4%. No cognate antigen is known for these TCRs. Sequencing was carried out using blood. The source of these receptors is a girl aged 2-17 years with multiple sclerosis.

At least ten counts were recorded for this clonotype. The chain carries TRBV11-2 and TRBJ1-5; D remains ambiguous. The V end lost 5 bases, the J end lost 4 bases, and 9 bases lay between the germline ends. This CDR3 contains 13 residues. Germline CDR1 reads SGHAT; CDR2 reads FQNNGV. The DNA of the CDR3 is TGTGCCAGCAGCGACACTTGGAATCAGCCCCAGCATTTT. Translation gives CASSDTWNQPQHF.

This chain links TRBV2 with TRBJ1-2, with 8 bases matching TRBD1. With V trimmed by 6 bases and J by 7 bases, 7 bases remained unmatched. The germline gives CDR1 SNHLY, CDR2 FYNNEI. The CDR3 is 13 amino acids. DNA of the CDR3: TGTGCCAGCAGCACTGACAGGGGAGGTGGCTACACCTTC. Its translation is CASSTDRGGGYTF.

This clonotype was detected ten times or more. The chain uses TRBV20-1 and TRBJ1-1; D not resolved. The CDR3 totals 14 residues. Trimming took off 4 bases at V and 4 bases at J, with 16 bases between the two ends. In germline, CDR1 is DFQATT, CDR2 SNEGSKA (reference sequence). CDR3 coding DNA: TGCAGTGCTAACCTGGATACCCGGCTCACTGAAGCTTTCTTT. Its protein product is CSANLDTRLTEAFF.

The sample holds many counts of this clonotype. The chain links TRBV12-3 or TRBV12-4 to TRBJ2-7; 7 bases align to TRBD2. This CDR3 has 13 residues. Losses at the gene ends were 7 bases for V and 0 bases for J; bases not matched to a gene: 3. In DNA, the CDR3 is TGTGCCAGCAACGCGGGGGACTCCTACGAGCAGTACTTC. It encodes CASNAGDSYEQYF.

As for this clonotype: Being one base from a much bigger clone, this may be a read error. The rearrangement uses TRBV20-1 and TRBJ1-2; TRBD1 is a possible D gene (5 bases). Germline CDR1 DFQATT, CDR2 SNEGSKA (reference sequence). The CDR3 runs 12 residues. V lost 6 bases and J 8 bases, leaving 16 bases between the germline ends. CDR3 loop: CSAPHRGVGYTF. CDR3 bases: TGCAGTGCCCCCCATCGAGGGGTGGGCTACACCTTC.

The chain is built from TRBV6-4 and TRBJ2-1; D unclear. With 7 bases removed from V and 0 bases from J, the gap between germline ends came to 13 bases. The length of the CDR3 is 15 residues. Germline CDR1 MRHNA, CDR2 SNTAGT. The CDR3 spells CASNFKGPSYNEQFF. For the CDR3, the DNA is TGTGCCAGCAATTTCAAGGGCCCCTCCTACAATGAGCAGTTCTTC.

This clonotype was observed many times. The rearrangement links TRBV12-3 or TRBV12-4 to TRBJ2-7, with 9 bases matching TRBD2. The CDR3 length is 14 residues. V dropped 4 bases and J dropped 3; count of bases not matched to a gene: 4. CDR3 sequence (DNA): TGTGCCAGCAGTTCGACTAGCGGCGTCTACGAGCAGTACTTC. Its protein product is CASSSTSGVYEQYF.

This clonotype is a singleton in its sample. Possible read error: a much larger clone is one base away. The chain couples TRBV5-6 to TRBJ2-1, with TRBD2 as a possible D gene (6 bases). The V and J ends lost 4 bases and 13 bases respectively, with 21 bases between them. Germline V lookup: CDR1 SGHDT, CDR2 YYEEEE. This CDR3 is 14 amino acids long. The CDR3, as DNA: TGTGCCAGCAGCCTCGGGGGAGCCAAAAACATTCAGTTCTTC. It translates to CASSLGGAKNIQFF.

In its sample, this clonotype was seen many times. The genes are TRBV6-5 and TRBJ1-5; TRBD1 matches 11 bases. The germline CDR1 and CDR2 sequences are MNHEY and SVGAGI. This CDR3 has 14 amino acids. The ends lost 6 bases at V and 4 bases at J; junction bases unmatched: 2. CDR3 sequence: CASSRDRGNQPQHF. The CDR3 DNA follows: TGTGCCAGCAGCCGGGACAGGGGGAATCAGCCCCAGCATTTT.

This clonotype showed up many times. This chain uses TRBV4-1 with TRBJ1-1, with D possibly TRBD1 on 5 matching bases. There are 14 residues in the CDR3. The germline V gene has CDR1 MGHRA and CDR2 YSYEKL. Trimming cost V 3 bases and J 7 bases, with 15 bases left between them. CDR3 DNA sequence: TGCGCCAGCAGCCAGCCCGCGGGGGGGGGTGAAGCTTTCTTT. Translation gives CASSQPAGGGEAFF.

This clonotype showed up many times. The rearrangement joins TRBV20-1 to TRBJ2-1, with D uncertain. This CDR3 has 12 amino acids. V was shortened by 3 bases and J by 7 bases, with 10 bases between the two germline ends. The germline V gene has CDR1 DFQATT and CDR2 SNEGSKA (reference sequence). This chain's CDR3 is CSASIGPNEQFF. The CDR3 nucleotides are TGCAGTGCTAGCATAGGACCTAATGAGCAGTTCTTC.

Only one count was recorded for this clonotype. The junction differs from germline at one of its ends, possibly a read error. The rearrangement uses TRBV5-5 and TRBJ2-5; D might be TRBD2 (5 bases). The J call is doubtful: the DNA matches TRBJ2-7 better. This CDR3 region has 12 residues. Germline values: CDR1 SGHKS, CDR2 YYEKEE (reference sequence). CDR3 nucleotides: TGTGCCGGCAGCTTGGAGGCATACGAGCAGTACTTC. Its protein product is CAGSLEAYEQYF.

This clonotype has ten or more counts. V gene TRBV20-1 combines with J gene TRBJ2-1; D may correspond to TRBD1 or TRBD2 (5 bases each). Germline CDR1 is DFQATT and CDR2 is SNEGSKA (reference sequence). CDR3 size: 12 residues. Trimming shortened V by 5 bases and J by 15 bases, and 20 bases separated the two germline ends. The CDR3, as DNA: TGCAGTGCTGACCGGGACCTCAAACGGGGGTTCTTC. Residues: CSADRDLKRGFF.

Only a few counts were recorded for this clonotype. The chain combines TRBV20-1 with TRBJ2-1; possible D gene TRBD2, 6 bases. This CDR3 contains 13 residues. Germline V lookup: CDR1 DFQATT, CDR2 SNEGSKA (reference sequence). V was pared by 3 bases and J by 13 bases, with 19 bases between. CDR3 residues: CSARTLLAGPQFF. In nucleotides, the CDR3 is TGCAGTGCTAGGACCCTACTAGCAGGTCCTCAGTTCTTC.

CDR3 in DNA: TGTGCCAGCAGTTTATCATCGGGTCAGCCCCAGCATTTT. It specifies CASSLSSGQPQHF. J is TRBJ1-5 and V is TRBV28, with D uncertain. CDR1 and CDR2 from the germline V gene are MDHEN and SYDVKM. The CDR3 totals 13 residues. V lost 1 base and J 6 bases, leaving 7 bases between the germline ends.

About this clonotype itself: A much larger clone sits a single nucleotide away, making a read error possible. The genes are TRBV20-1 and TRBJ1-5; D not resolved. The CDR3 consists of 14 residues. V lost 2 bases to trimming and J lost 1 base, with 9 bases between them. Germline CDR1 DFQATT, CDR2 SNEGSKA (reference sequence). As DNA, the CDR3 is TGCAGTGCTAGATGGGCCCAGAGCAATCAGCCCCAGCATTTT. The encoded protein is CSARWAQSNQPQHF.

In regard to this clonotype: Given a much more abundant clone one base away, this may be a read error. The gene calls are TRBV6-5 and TRBJ2-1; TRBD2 is a possible D gene (6 bases). Trimming left V 3 bases short and J 7 bases short, with 13 bases between. The CDR3 runs 14 residues. The germline gives CDR1 MNHEY, CDR2 SVGAGI. Here the CDR3 reads CASSYAGPANEQFF. The CDR3 DNA follows: TGTGCCAGCAGTTATGCGGGACCAGCAAATGAGCAGTTCTTC.

This clonotype has more than one count but fewer than ten. The CDR3 is CASSLTDGDEQYF. CDR3 nucleotide sequence: TGTGCCAGCAGCTTAACTGACGGTGATGAGCAGTACTTC. The genes are TRBV7-3 and TRBJ2-7; D not certain. The CDR3 contains 13 residues. The germline V gene encodes CDR1 SGHTA and CDR2 FQGTGA. Trimming left V 0 bases short and J 7 bases short, with 10 bases between.

The V gene is TRBV12-3 or TRBV12-4, the J gene TRBJ1-1; TRBD1 is a possible D gene (5 bases). V was clipped by 10 bases and J by 5 bases, with 11 bases between them. The CDR3 extends over 11 amino acids. The chain's CDR3 is CANKWGTEAFF. In DNA, the CDR3 is TGTGCCAACAAATGGGGGACTGAAGCTTTCTTT.

This clonotype showed up just a few times. This chain connects TRBV5-1 to TRBJ2-3, with D perhaps TRBD1 (6 bases). The CDR3 runs to 15 residues. V gave up 2 bases and J gave up 3 bases, with 13 bases separating them. In germline, CDR1 is SGHRS, CDR2 YFSETQ. In nucleotides, the CDR3 is TGCGCCAGCAGCTTATACAGGGAAGTAACAGATACGCAGTATTTT. Translation gives CASSLYREVTDTQYF.

There are many counts of this clonotype. The V gene is TRBV15, the J gene TRBJ2-7; TRBD1 or TRBD2 may be the D gene (5 bases each). The CDR3 runs to 15 residues. V lost 0 bases to trimming and J lost 1 base, with 10 bases between them. CDR1 and CDR2 (germline): LNHNV, YYDKDF (reference sequence). CDR3 nucleotides: TGTGCCACCAGCAGAGACCACGGGGCTTCCTACGAGCAGTACTTC. This codes for CATSRDHGASYEQYF.